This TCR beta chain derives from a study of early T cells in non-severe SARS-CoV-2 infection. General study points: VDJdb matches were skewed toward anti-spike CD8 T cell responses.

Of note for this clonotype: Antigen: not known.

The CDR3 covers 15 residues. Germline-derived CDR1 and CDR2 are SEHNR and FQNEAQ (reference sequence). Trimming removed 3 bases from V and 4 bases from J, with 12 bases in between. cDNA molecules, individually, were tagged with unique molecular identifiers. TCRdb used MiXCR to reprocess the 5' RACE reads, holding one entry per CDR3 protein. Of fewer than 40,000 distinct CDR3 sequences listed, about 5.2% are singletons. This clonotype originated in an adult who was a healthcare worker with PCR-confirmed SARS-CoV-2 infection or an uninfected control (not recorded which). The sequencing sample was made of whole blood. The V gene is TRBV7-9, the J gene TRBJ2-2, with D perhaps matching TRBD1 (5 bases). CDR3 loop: CASSFRVLVTGELFF. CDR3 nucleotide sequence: TGTGCCAGCAGCTTCAGGGTGTTGGTCACCGGGGAGCTGTTTTTT.